This record concerns one T cell receptor (beta chain) sequence. Its antigen has not been determined. There are no base qualities to consult, and no much larger clone falls within one base. The cysteine opens and the phenylalanine closes a CDR3 of 14 amino acids. Just the 42-base CDR3 DNA is kept, in frame starting at base 1. V and J lose 4 bases and 1 base, and a span of 12 bases separates them. The germline V gene sets CDR1 to SGHRS and CDR2 to YFSETQ. The data were obtained in a study of shared clonotypes between healthy human individuals (dated by TCRdb to 2020 to 2022). General notes on the study: The cohort comprised a couple of women and a few men aged 18 to 49 years. For each donor, CD4 naive and CD4 memory were each run on three plates, CD8 naive on two plates, and CD8 memory on one plate. To estimate repertoire size and how much clonotype sharing occurs between individuals, the study deeply sequenced the blood TCR repertoires of 4 to 6 healthy adults. Different laboratories and diverse techniques were used to prepare libraries and sequence TCR repertoires, to increase sequencing depth and limit assay-specific biases. Between about 0.94 and 8.9 billion PBMCs per donor were obtained by leukapheresis.

Using the deep immunoSEQ assay, TCR CDR3 regions were amplified from genomic DNA by multiplex PCR. Extracted genomic DNA from each cell subset was distributed evenly across all wells of several immunoSEQ 96-well plates, and each plate was treated as a replicate. For sorted subsets, approximately 0.2 ug of genomic DNA, equivalent to some 30,000 T cell genomes, went into each replicate PCR. Purified libraries were measured with a Qubit 3.0 fluorometer, size-checked on a Bioanalyzer 2100, and measured again with the KAPA Library Quantification kit. A separate single-read 150-cycle Illumina NextSeq 550 flow cell was used to sequence each immunoSEQ 96-well plate. Turning to the authors' computational methods: Because the immunoSEQ output included only junctional sequences and no quality scores, the filtering could not be the same as the filtering used for full-length reads. Sequences were annotated with PyIR, a Python wrapper for IgBLAST v1.9, using IMGT germline references to assign V/J genes and CDR3. Reads were removed for weak V/J assignments (E-value above 1e-6), missing CDR3, stop codons, out-of-frame junctions, or ambiguous translated residues. V3J clonotypes were defined as sequences sharing the same inferred V gene, J gene, and CDR3 amino acid sequence. Percentage overlap between repertoires was calculated by dividing the number of shared unique clonotypes by the size of the smaller repertoire. RTK rarefaction, the Chao1 estimator, and Recon v2.1 estimates of unobserved clonotypes were used to assess repertoire richness. Generation probabilities were computed with OLGA for all TCRbeta clonotypes obtained by the gDNA method from four donors. In its TCRdb copy, this immuneACCESS table keeps in-frame sequences only and misses some clones. Where compared with another copy, unresolved V genes explain less than half of these, and the others have no known cause. The DNA was the basis for D and trimming; V, J and clone size are from that table. The sample records under 2,500,000 clones, more than 90% of which are singletons. The ten largest clones take up about 0.13% of the sample.

Findings and caveats that apply to the study as a whole: Naive subsets generally had larger estimated clonotype richness than memory subsets. Only blood was sampled, and tissue TCR repertoires likely differ from those in blood. Sharing across a few donors was observed for approximately 5% of naive CD4, less than 4% of naive CD8, about 2.3% of memory CD4, and about 0.4% of memory CD8 clonotypes. Because the study included only a small number of donors, the genetic and exposure-history diversity represented was limited. Rarefaction of sorted-subset datasets indicated incomplete sequencing despite the large sequencing depth. Clonotypes shared by all four sorted-subset donors showed higher generation probabilities than non-shared clonotypes. Based on pairwise subsampling, the degree of clonotype sharing among donors was expected to be affected by sequencing depth.

The donors were healthy, HIV-negative adults who had no recently reported acute infections or vaccinations. All donors were Caucasian adults living in Nashville, Tennessee, USA. Magnetic negative selection was used to enrich CD4+ T cells, after which naive cells were positively selected on CD45RA and the negative fraction became the memory subset. After blood collection by leukapheresis, PBMCs were isolated using Ficoll-Histopaque density gradient centrifugation and then cryopreserved in the vapor phase of liquid nitrogen. Analytical flow cytometry was used to check the purity and quantity of each magnetically sorted T cell population. Genomic DNA was isolated from each sorted fraction and quantified by UV absorbance on a Nanodrop 2000c.

The receptor was isolated from a man between 18 and 29 years old in good health. This chain joins TRBV5-1 to TRBJ2-7; no confident D gene assignment can be made. The sequencing input was naive CD4+ T cells sorted from blood. In the paper's terms, the cell subset or site label means: CD45RA+ positively selected. DNA sequence: TGCGCCAGCAGCCCTGAAGGCTATTCCTACGAGCAGTACTTC. Translated, it gives CASSPEGYSYEQYF.